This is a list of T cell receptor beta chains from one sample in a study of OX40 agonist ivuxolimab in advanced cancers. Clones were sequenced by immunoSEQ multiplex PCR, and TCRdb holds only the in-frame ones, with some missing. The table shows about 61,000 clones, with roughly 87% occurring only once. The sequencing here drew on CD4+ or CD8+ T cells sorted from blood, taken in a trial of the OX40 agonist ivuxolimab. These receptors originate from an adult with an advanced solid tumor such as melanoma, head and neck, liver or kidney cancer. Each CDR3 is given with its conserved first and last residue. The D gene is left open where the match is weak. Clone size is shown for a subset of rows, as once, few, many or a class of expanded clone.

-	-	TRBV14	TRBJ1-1	CASSQGTANTEAFF	TGTGCCAGCAGCCAAGGGACAGCGAACACTGAAGCTTTCTTT
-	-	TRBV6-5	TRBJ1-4	CASSRERRSEKLFF	TGTGCCAGCAGCCGCGAAAGGCGAAGCGAAAAACTGTTTTTT
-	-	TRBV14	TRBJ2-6	CASSQVRSAGANVLTF	TGTGCCAGCAGCCAAGTGAGGAGTGCTGGGGCCAACGTCCTGACTTTC
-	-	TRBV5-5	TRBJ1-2	CASSPSIQGNYGYTF	TGTGCCAGCAGCCCGTCGATTCAGGGGAACTATGGCTACACCTTC
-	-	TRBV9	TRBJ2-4	CASSVESRGGNIQYF	TGTGCCAGCAGCGTAGAGAGCAGGGGAGGAAACATTCAGTACTTC
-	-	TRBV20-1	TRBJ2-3	CSAAVEDTQYF	TGCAGTGCTGCGGTGGAAGATACGCAGTATTTT
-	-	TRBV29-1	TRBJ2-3	CSALRAARTDTQYF	TGCAGCGCCCTCCGGGCAGCCCGCACAGATACGCAGTATTTT
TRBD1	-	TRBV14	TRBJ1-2	CASSAQQGNYGYTF	TGTGCCAGCAGTGCACAACAGGGGAACTATGGCTACACCTTC
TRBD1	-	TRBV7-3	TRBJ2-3	CASSLYPPGQGSYGAGDTQYF	TGTGCCAGCAGCCTATATCCTCCGGGACAGGGGAGTTACGGTGCGGGTGATACGCAGTATTTT
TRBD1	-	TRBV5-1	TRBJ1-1	CASSLTGQGGGDTEAFF	TGCGCCAGCAGCTTGACGGGACAGGGGGGAGGGGACACTGAAGCTTTCTTT
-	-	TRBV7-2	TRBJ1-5	CASSLEVWGRGNQPQHF	TGTGCCAGCAGCTTAGAAGTTTGGGGCAGGGGCAATCAGCCCCAGCATTTT
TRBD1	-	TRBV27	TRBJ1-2	CASSLTTGGGYGYTF	TGTGCCAGCAGCCTCACGACAGGGGGTGGCTATGGCTACACCTTC
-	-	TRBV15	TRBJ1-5	CATSRDDRREQPQHF	TGTGCCACCAGCAGAGATGACAGGCGCGAGCAGCCCCAGCATTTT
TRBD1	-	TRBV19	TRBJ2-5	CASSRKTGIVEETQYF	TGTGCCAGTAGTAGAAAGACAGGGATCGTGGAAGAGACCCAGTACTTC
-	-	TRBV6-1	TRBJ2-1	CASKESSYNEQFF	TGTGCCAGCAAGGAGAGCTCCTACAATGAGCAGTTCTTC
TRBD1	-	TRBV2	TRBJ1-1	CASSLLGTGVDEAFF	TGTGCCAGCAGTCTCCTTGGGACAGGGGTTGATGAAGCTTTCTTT
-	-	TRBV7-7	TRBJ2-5	CASSLDGQETQYF	TGTGCTAGCAGCCTAGACGGGCAAGAGACCCAGTACTTC
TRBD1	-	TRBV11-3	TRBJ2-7	CASSLAGGAYEQYF	TGTGCCAGCAGCTTAGCAGGGGGCGCCTACGAGCAGTACTTC
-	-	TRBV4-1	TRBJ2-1	CASSQGVRGLGEQFF	TGCGCCAGCAGCCAAGGGGTCAGGGGATTAGGTGAGCAGTTCTTC
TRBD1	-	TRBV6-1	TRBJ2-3	CASSKDRASDTQYF	TGTGCCAGCAGTAAGGACAGGGCATCGGATACGCAGTATTTT
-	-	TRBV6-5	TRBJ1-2	CASTQGRGGGYTF	TGTGCCAGCACCCAGGGACGGGGCGGCGGCTACACCTTC
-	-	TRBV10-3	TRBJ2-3	CAISGTAATDTQYF	TGTGCCATCAGTGGGACCGCGGCCACAGATACGCAGTATTTT
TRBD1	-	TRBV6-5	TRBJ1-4	CASRSTGGGEKLFF	TGTGCCAGCAGATCAACAGGGGGCGGTGAAAAACTGTTTTTT
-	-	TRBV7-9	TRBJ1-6	CASSLAWDTNSPLHF	TGTGCCAGCAGCTTAGCGTGGGACACGAATTCACCCCTCCACTTT
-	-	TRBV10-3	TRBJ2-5	CAISESTGQIPETQYF	TGTGCCATCAGTGAGTCTACCGGACAGATTCCTGAGACCCAGTACTTC
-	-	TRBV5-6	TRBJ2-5	CASSLYGVEETQYF	TGTGCCAGCAGCTTGTACGGGGTTGAGGAGACCCAGTACTTC
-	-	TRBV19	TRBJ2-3	CASSLGRFSDTQYF	TGTGCCAGTAGTCTTGGAAGATTTTCAGATACGCAGTATTTT
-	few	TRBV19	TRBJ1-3	CASRADGNTIYF	TGTGCCAGTAGGGCGGATGGAAACACCATATATTTT
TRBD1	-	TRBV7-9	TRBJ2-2	CASTQGGWSGELFF	TGTGCCAGCACCCAAGGGGGCTGGTCCGGGGAGCTGTTTTTT
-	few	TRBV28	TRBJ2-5	CASSFNRGATETQYF	TGTGCCAGCAGTTTTAATCGGGGGGCGACTGAGACCCAGTACTTC
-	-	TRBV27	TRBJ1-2	CASSLSAAYGYTF	TGTGCCAGCAGTTTGTCGGCAGCTTATGGCTACACCTTC
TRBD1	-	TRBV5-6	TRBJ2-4	CASSLALTGGHNIQYF	TGTGCCAGCAGCTTGGCCCTAACAGGGGGCCATAACATTCAGTACTTC
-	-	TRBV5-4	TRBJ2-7	CASSLEGQSYEQYF	TGTGCCAGCAGCTTGGAAGGACAGAGTTACGAGCAGTACTTC
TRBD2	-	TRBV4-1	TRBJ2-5	CASSPTLSGGAETQYF	TGCGCCAGCAGCCCAACCTTAAGCGGGGGGGCGGAGACCCAGTACTTC
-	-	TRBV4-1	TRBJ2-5	CASSPRSVAETQYF	TGCGCCAGCAGCCCCCGTAGTGTTGCAGAGACCCAGTACTTC
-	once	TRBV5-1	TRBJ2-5	CASSLGREETQYF	TGCGCCAGCAGCTTAGGCAGGGAAGAGACCCAGTACTTC
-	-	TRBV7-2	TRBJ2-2	CASSLSGGVLFF	TGTGCCAGCAGCTTATCCGGGGGAGTGCTGTTTTTT
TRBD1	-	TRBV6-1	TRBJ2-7	CASSASGTASYEQYF	TGTGCCAGCAGTGCCTCCGGGACAGCCTCCTACGAGCAGTACTTC
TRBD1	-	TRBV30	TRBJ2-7	CAWRTAGGSGEQYF	TGTGCCTGGAGGACGGCAGGGGGCTCGGGGGAGCAGTACTTC
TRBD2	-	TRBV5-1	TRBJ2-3	CASSLDSGGLDTQYF	TGCGCCAGCAGCTTGGACAGCGGGGGCTTGGATACGCAGTATTTT
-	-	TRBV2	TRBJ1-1	CASSADRDTEAFF	TGTGCCAGCAGCGCGGACAGAGACACTGAAGCTTTCTTT
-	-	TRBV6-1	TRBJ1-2	CASTPKRRGSYGYTF	TGTGCCAGCACCCCAAAGCGGAGGGGTAGCTATGGCTACACCTTC
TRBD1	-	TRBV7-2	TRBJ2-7	CASSQGQGTEQYF	TGTGCCAGCAGCCAGGGACAGGGGACCGAGCAGTACTTC
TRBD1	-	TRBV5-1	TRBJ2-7	CASSPRDRDTYEQYF	TGCGCCAGCAGCCCCCGGGACAGGGACACCTACGAGCAGTACTTC
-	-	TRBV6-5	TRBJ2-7	CASRENLERGEQYF	TGTGCCAGCAGAGAAAATTTGGAGAGGGGCGAGCAGTACTTC
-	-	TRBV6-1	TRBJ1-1	CASSEQGSGTEAFF	TGTGCCAGCAGTGAACAGGGGTCGGGCACTGAAGCTTTCTTT
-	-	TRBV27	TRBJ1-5	CASSLSQGREPQHF	TGTGCCAGCAGTTTATCGCAGGGCCGAGAGCCCCAGCATTTT
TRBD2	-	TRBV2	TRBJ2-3	CASSESGGAADTQYF	TGTGCCAGCAGTGAGAGCGGGGGGGCCGCAGATACGCAGTATTTT
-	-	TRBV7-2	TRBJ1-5	CASSSYRGSSQPQHF	TGTGCCAGCAGCTCCTATAGGGGCAGCTCACAGCCCCAGCATTTT
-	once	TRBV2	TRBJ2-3	CASIRGQADTQYF	TGTGCCAGCATCCGGGGGCAGGCAGATACGCAGTATTTT
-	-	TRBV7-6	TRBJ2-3	CASSPMGGGQGTDTQYF	TGTGCCAGCAGCCCCATGGGGGGGGGCCAAGGAACGGATACGCAGTATTTT
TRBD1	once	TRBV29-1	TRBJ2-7	CSVGTGSYEQYF	TGCAGCGTTGGGACAGGGAGCTACGAGCAGTACTTC
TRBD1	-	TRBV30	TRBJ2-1	CAWSRDRGNNEQFF	TGTGCCTGGAGCCGGGACAGGGGGAACAATGAGCAGTTCTTC
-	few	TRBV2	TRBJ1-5	CASSQTASNQPQHF	TGTGCCAGCAGTCAGACAGCTAGCAATCAGCCCCAGCATTTT
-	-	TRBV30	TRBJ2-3	CAWSIGRLALSTDTQYF	TGTGCCTGGAGTATAGGTAGGCTAGCGCTTAGCACAGATACGCAGTATTTT
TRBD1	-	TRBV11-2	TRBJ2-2	CASSWGQGSTGELFF	TGTGCCAGCAGCTGGGGACAGGGAAGCACCGGGGAGCTGTTTTTT
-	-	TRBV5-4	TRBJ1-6	CASSLVQGSWNSPLHF	TGTGCCAGCAGCTTGGTCCAGGGTTCATGGAATTCACCCCTCCACTTT